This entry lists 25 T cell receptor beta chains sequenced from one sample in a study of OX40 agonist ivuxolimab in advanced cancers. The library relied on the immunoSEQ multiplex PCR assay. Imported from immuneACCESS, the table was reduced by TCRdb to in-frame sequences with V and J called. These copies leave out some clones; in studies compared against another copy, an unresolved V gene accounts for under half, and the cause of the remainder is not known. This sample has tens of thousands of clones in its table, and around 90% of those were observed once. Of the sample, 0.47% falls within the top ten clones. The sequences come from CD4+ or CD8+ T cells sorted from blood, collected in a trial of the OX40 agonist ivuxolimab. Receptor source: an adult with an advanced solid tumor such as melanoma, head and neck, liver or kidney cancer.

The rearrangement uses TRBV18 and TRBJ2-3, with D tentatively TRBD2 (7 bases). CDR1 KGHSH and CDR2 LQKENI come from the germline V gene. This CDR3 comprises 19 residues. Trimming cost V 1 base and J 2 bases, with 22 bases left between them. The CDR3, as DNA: TGTGCCAGCTCACCACTTTCCCATAGTGGGGGGGCCCCCACAGATACGCAGTATTTT. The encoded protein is CASSPLSHSGGAPTDTQYF.

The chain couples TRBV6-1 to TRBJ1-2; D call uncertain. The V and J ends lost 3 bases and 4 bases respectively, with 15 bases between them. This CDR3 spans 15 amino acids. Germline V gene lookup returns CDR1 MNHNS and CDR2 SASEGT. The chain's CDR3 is CASSETGGNSYGYTF. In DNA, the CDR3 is TGTGCCAGCAGTGAGACCGGAGGGAACTCCTATGGCTACACCTTC.

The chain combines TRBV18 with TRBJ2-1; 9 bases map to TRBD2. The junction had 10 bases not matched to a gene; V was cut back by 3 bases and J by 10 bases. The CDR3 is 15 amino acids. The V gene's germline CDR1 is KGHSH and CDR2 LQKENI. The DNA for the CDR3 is TGTGCCAGCTCACCCGCGGGGGGGGCCCTGGGCGAGCAGTTCTTC. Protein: CASSPAGGALGEQFF.

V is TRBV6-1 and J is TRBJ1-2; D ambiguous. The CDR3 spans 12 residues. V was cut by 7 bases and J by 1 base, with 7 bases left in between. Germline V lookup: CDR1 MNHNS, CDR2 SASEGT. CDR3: CASIGINYGYTF. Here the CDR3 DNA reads TGTGCCAGCATCGGGATTAACTATGGCTACACCTTC.

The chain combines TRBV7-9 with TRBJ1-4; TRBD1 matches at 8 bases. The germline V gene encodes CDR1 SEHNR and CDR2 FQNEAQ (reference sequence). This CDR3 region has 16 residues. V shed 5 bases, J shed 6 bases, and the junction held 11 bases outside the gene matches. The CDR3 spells CASSPQRTGGDEKLFF. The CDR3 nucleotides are TGTGCCAGCAGCCCCCAAAGAACAGGGGGGGATGAAAAACTGTTTTTT.

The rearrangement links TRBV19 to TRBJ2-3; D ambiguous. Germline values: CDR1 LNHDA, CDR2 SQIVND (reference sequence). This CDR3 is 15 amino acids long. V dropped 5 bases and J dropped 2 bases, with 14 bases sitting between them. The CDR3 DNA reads TGTGCCAGTAGTGATTCCCCTACGCACACAGATACGCAGTATTTT. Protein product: CASSDSPTHTDTQYF.

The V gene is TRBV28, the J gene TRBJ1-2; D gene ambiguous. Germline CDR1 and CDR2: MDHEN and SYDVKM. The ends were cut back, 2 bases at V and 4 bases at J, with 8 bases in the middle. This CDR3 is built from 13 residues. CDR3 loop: CASSLDDSYGYTF. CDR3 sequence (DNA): TGTGCCAGCAGTTTAGATGATAGCTATGGCTACACCTTC.

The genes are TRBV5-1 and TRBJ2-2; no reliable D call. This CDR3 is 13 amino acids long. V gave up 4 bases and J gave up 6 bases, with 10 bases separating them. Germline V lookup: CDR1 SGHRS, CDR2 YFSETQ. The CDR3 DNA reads TGCGCCAGCAGCACCCTTACTCCCGGGGAGCTGTTTTTT. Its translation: CASSTLTPGELFF.

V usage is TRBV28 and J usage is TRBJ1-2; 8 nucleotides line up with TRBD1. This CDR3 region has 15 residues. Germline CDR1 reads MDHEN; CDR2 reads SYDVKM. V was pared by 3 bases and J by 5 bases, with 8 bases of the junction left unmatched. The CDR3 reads CASSFPGGFIYGYTF. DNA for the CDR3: TGTGCCAGCAGTTTCCCAGGGGGCTTCATTTATGGCTACACCTTC.

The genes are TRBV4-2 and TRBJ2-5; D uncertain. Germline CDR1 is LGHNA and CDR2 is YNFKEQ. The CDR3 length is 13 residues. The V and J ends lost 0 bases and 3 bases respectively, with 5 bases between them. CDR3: CASSQDAEETQYF. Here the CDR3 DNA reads TGTGCCAGCAGCCAAGACGCAGAAGAGACCCAGTACTTC.

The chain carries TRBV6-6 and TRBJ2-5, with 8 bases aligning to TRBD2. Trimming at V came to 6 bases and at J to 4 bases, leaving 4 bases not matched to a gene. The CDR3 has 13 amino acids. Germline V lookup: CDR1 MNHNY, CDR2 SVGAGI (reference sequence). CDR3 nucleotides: TGTGCCAGCAGCCCGGGGGGGGGAGAGACCCAGTACTTC. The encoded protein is CASSPGGGETQYF.

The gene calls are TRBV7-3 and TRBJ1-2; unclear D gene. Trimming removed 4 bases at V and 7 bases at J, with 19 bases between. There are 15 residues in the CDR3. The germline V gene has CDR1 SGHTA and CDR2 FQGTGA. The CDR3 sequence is CASSSPPEGVSGYTF. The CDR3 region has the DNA TGTGCCAGCAGCTCCCCCCCGGAGGGTGTGTCTGGCTACACCTTC.

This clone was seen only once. DNA for the CDR3: TGTGCCAGCAGCTTAGGGGGGAACCTCAACAATGAGCAGTTCTTC. Its protein is CASSLGGNLNNEQFF. The rearrangement joins TRBV7-8 to TRBJ2-1, with D perhaps TRBD1 or TRBD2 (5 bases each). The CDR3 contains 15 residues. Germline CDR1 and CDR2: SGHVS and FQNEAQ. Trimming left V 1 base short and J 5 bases short, with 12 bases between.

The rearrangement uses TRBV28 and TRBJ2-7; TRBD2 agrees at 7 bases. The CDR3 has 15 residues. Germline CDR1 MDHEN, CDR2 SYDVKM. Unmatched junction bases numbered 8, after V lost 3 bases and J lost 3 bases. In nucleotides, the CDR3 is TGTGCCAGCAGTTTTACCCGACTAGCCAGCTACGAGCAGTACTTC. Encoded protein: CASSFTRLASYEQYF. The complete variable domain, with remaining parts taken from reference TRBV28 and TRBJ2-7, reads DVKVTQSSRYLVKRTGEKVFLECVQDMDHENMFWYRQDPGLGLRLIYFSYDVKMKEKGDIPEGYSVSREKKERFSLILESASTNQTSMYLCASSFTRLASYEQYFGPGTRLTVT.

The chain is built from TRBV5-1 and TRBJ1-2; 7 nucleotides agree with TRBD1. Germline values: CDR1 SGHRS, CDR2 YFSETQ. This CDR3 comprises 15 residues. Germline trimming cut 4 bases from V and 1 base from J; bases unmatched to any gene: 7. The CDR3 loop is CASSPGTADNYGYTF. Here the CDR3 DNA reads TGCGCCAGCAGCCCCGGGACAGCTGATAACTATGGCTACACCTTC.

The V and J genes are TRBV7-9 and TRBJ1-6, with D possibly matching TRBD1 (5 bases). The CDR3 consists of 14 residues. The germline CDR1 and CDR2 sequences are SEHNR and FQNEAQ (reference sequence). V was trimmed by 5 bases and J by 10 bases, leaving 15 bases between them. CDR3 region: CASSQDRRVSPLHF. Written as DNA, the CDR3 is TGTGCCAGCAGCCAAGACAGAAGGGTCTCACCCCTCCACTTT.

This CDR3 is CASSEQIWNEQFF. DNA for the CDR3: TGTGCCAGCAGCGAACAGATATGGAATGAGCAGTTCTTC. This sequence joins TRBV7-3 and TRBJ2-1; D is ambiguous. Germline V gene lookup returns CDR1 SGHTA and CDR2 FQGTGA. The CDR3 covers 13 residues. Trimming took off 5 bases at V and 7 bases at J, with 12 bases between the two ends.

CDR3 DNA sequence: TGCGCCAGCAGCCAAGCGGGGCGACCCCTCTACAATGAGCAGTTCTTC. This encodes CASSQAGRPLYNEQFF. The rearrangement links TRBV4-1 to TRBJ2-1, with D perhaps given as TRBD1 or TRBD2 (5 bases each). Germline lookup yields CDR1 MGHRA and CDR2 YSYEKL. V lost 1 base, J lost 3 bases, and 13 bases lay in between. This CDR3 region has 16 residues.

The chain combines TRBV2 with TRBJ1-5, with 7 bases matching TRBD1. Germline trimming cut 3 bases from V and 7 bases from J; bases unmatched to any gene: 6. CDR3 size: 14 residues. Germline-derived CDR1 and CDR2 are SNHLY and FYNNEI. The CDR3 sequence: CASSDRQGSQPQHF. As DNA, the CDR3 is TGTGCCAGCAGTGATCGACAGGGTAGCCAGCCCCAGCATTTT.

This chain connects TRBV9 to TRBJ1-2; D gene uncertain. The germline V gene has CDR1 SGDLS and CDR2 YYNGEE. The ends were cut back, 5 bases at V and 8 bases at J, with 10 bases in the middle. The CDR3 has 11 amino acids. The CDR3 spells CASRQSGGYTF. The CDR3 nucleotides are TGTGCCAGCAGACAGAGTGGCGGCTACACCTTC.

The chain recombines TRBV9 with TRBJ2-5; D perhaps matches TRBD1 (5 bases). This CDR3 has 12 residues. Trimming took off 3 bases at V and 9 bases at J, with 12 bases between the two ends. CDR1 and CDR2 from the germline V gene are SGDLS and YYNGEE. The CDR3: CASSGGAGSQYF. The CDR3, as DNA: TGTGCCAGCAGCGGTGGGGCAGGGTCCCAGTACTTC.

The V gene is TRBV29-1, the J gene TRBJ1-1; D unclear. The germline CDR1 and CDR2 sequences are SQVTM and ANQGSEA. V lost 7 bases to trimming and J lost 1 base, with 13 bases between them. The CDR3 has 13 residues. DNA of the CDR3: TGCAGCGCCTCTATGTCGGAGAACACTGAAGCTTTCTTT. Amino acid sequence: CSASMSENTEAFF.

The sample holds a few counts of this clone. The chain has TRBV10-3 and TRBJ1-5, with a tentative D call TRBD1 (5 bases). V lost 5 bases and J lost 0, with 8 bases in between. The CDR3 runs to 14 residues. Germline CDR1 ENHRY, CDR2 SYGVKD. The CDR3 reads CAISSDSSNQPQHF. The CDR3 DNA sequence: TGTGCCATCAGTTCCGACAGTAGCAATCAGCCCCAGCATTTT.

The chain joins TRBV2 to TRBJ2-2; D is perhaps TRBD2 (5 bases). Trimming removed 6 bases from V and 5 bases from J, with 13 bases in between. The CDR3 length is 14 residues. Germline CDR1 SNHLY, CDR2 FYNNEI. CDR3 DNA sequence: TGTGCCAGCAGGGGCGCCGAGGGTACCGGGGAGCTGTTTTTT. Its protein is CASRGAEGTGELFF.

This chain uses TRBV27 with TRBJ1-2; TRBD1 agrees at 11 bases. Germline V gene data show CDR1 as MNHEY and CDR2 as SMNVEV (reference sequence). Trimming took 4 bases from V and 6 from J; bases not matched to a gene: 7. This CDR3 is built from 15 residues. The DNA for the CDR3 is TGTGCCAGCAGTTATAGGACAGGGGGCGCGGATGGCTACACCTTC. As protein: CASSYRTGGADGYTF.